The entry below describes one T cell receptor (beta chain). Its antigen is not yet known. There are no base qualities to consult, and no much larger clone falls within one base. The library relied on the immunoSEQ multiplex PCR assay. For the multiplex PCR, a mixture combining 60 forward primers for TCR Vbeta segments and 13 reverse primers for TCR Jbeta segments was used. Amplification of the CDR3 region of rearranged TCR beta genes was performed with a multiplex PCR assay on genomic DNA. On the Illumina HiSeq System, the amplified TCR beta libraries were sequenced as 87-base-pair reads. From the authors' description of their analysis: In a later analysis, roughly 80 million unique TCR beta chains were counted across the 650 to 750 repertoires, and roughly 11 million of these chains were shared by at least two donors. A nearest-neighbor algorithm error-corrected the raw reads and collapsed the reads into unique sequences, merging closely related sequences to remove PCR and sequencing errors. CDR3 sequences were aligned to IMGT reference sequences to assign V, D and J gene segments. For a sequence to be retained, at least a six-nucleotide match to both a V gene segment and a J gene segment was required. A rearrangement was called productive if the CDR3 had no stop codons and remained in frame with V and J, and every other rearrangement was called non-productive. Following IMGT convention, CDR3 was defined as the stretch from the second conserved V-encoded cysteine to the conserved J-encoded phenylalanine. Sequences without an unambiguous match to a single V gene segment were excluded from the earlier analysis of about 640 of the donors. In an earlier analysis of around 590 of the donors, a V segment was called functional when productive rearrangements were above 56.7%, and segregating when the standard deviation between donors exceeded 5%. A statistical classification framework was built for diagnosing cytomegalovirus status from the catalog of TCR beta chain sequences. In a later analysis, V and J genes were assigned by comparing TCR nucleotide sequences against IMGT/GENE-DB human TR gene sequences. The TCRdist pipeline was used in a later analysis to assign CDR3 sequences and most-parsimonious VDJ recombination scenarios. A later analysis defined each TCR beta chain by its CDR3 amino acid sequence plus V-gene family, and excluded reads lacking a unique V-gene family. To address suspected cross-contamination and a sequencing artifact, a later analysis removed a few hundred highly shared, low-generation-probability nucleotide sequences. In a later analysis, a clonal expansion index was calculated for each public chain from normalized within-repertoire ranks of inferred template counts. A later analysis computed generation probabilities with a VDJ recombination model fitted to out-of-frame rearrangements, and checked the results against IGoR. In a later analysis, TCR-TCR, TCR-HLA and TCR-CMV co-occurrence was scored with hypergeometric tests, and a repertoire-size bias correction was applied to TCR pairs. False discovery rates were estimated in a later analysis by permuting HLA or CMV assignments 20 times. A later analysis grouped co-occurring TCRs with DBSCAN, adding TCRdist sequence similarity when clustering within HLA-allele-positive subsets. Repertoires with fewer than 30,000 or more than 120,000 public chains, plus five repertoires with anomalous nucleotide sharing, were excluded from co-occurrence clustering. Here the immuneACCESS table is served through TCRdb, limited to in-frame sequences with V and J called. Missing clones are a known gap in these copies; in checked studies unresolved V genes cover under half, and the rest lacks a known reason. The V and J calls and clone size were taken over from that table, and D and trimming were inferred from the DNA. In this sample the table shows approximately 170,000 clones, approximately 80% of which occur a single time. Together, the top ten hold around 7% of the sample.

This entry is derived from a study of cytomegalovirus exposure and HLA in healthy donors (dated by TCRdb to the late 2010s). Broadly, across the study: According to an earlier analysis of a few hundred of the donors, roughly 180 million T cells yielded over 90 million unique TCR beta sequences and about 300 Gb of sequence data. An early release that covered some 630 HLA-typed donors contained about 300 gigabases of sequencing data and 70 million to 100 million unique TCR sequences. The genetic ancestry cluster associated with self-reported Caucasian donors included 81% of the roughly 400 genotyped donors. The study aimed to test whether signatures of past pathogen exposure could be identified by cataloging public T cell receptors. The study profiled the T cell repertoires of 500 to 800 subjects by immunosequencing and related them to cytomegalovirus serostatus. In addition to the first cohort of about 650 subjects, a separate validation cohort of under 150 different subjects was used. The study combined high-throughput TCR immunosequencing, statistical association of individual TCRs with disease status, and machine learning to predict cytomegalovirus infection status. To study patterns of TCR occurrence, a later analysis re-analyzed previously published TCR beta repertoires from 550 to 800 donors and added high-resolution HLA genotyping. Rather than using new phenotypic data, the later analysis identified candidate immune exposures from TCR beta sequences and from how often those sequences occurred across donors. In an earlier analysis of 500 to 650 of the donors, high-throughput TCR beta sequencing was used to judge whether each TCR beta V gene segment behaved as functional or pseudogenic. Donor age, sex, ethnicity and CMV serostatus were collected together with the repertoire data. In a later genetic analysis, genome-wide SNP genotypes for about three fifths of the roughly 670 donors were used, and that subset was treated as a discovery cohort. Every discovery cohort repertoire had been produced on one sequencing platform. Class I and class II HLA loci were covered by the typing at four-digit resolution. Typing coverage varied by locus: about 620-630 donors for A, B, C, DRB1 and DQB1; about 520 for DQA1; about 570 for DPA1; more than 450 for DPB1. Four to six DR-DQ haplotypes were handled as single units for association and clustering, since linkage in the cohort was strong. Among a few hundred genotyped donors of the cohort, an average of approximately 240,000 unique TCR beta nucleotide sequences were sequenced per donor, around a sixth of them non-productive. Summary of the overall study and its limitations: A later genetic analysis reported fewer N-insertions in productive TCRs among donors in an Asian-associated ancestry cluster than the approximately 700-donor mean. Some IMGT-functional V segments, including TRBV6-2 and TRBV6-3, could not be distinguished by the 87-base-pair reads and were therefore excluded. Three of the identified cytomegalovirus-associated TCR beta chains were confirmed in vitro to be specific for cytomegalovirus antigens. Over 15 rarely observed V segments, including chromosome 9 orphons, were excluded from the earlier analysis of a few hundred of the donors because counts were too low. Only TCR beta chains were sequenced in this cohort, and the absence of alpha or paired-chain data limited detectable features. Sequencing depth was assumed to be roughly uniform across donors in the presence/absence analyses, though that assumption may not hold. Most TCR sequences were seen in very few donors, while some public TCRs were found in many individuals. When HLA alleles, especially DR and DQ, strongly co-occurred, attributing TCR associations to individual alleles was difficult. Several of the top co-occurrence clusters appeared to be linked to parvovirus B19, influenza, CMV and Epstein-Barr virus, according to a later analysis. Correlated functional status among segregating V segments might reflect linkage disequilibrium, but an unknown experimental factor could not be ruled out. For the cohort, immune exposure information was limited to CMV serostatus. The classifier was reported to diagnose cytomegalovirus status with high specificity and sensitivity in both the original cohort and the validation cohort. An association between a missense DCLRE1C variant and V-gene and J-gene trimming of TCR beta chains was found in a later genetic analysis and replicated in an independent cohort. In a later analysis, around 15,000 TCR beta sequences were associated with specific HLA alleles at a false discovery rate of 0.05. A further reported finding was that TCR beta sequences accurately predicted the HLA-A and HLA-B alleles for most subjects in the first cohort. In a later analysis, TCR association rates were found to vary across HLA loci, with the most associated TCRs seen for DRB1 alleles and the fewest for HLA-C alleles. In a later analysis, HLA-associated TCR beta chains were found to be more clonally expanded and to have lower generation probabilities than equally common non-associated chains. In an earlier analysis of approximately 590 of the donors, most TCR beta V segments appeared in productive rearrangements about 87% or about 30% of the time, broadly matching IMGT annotations. Because HLA typing was unavailable for some donors at each locus, only the typed subset was used in association tests. Most CMV-associated TCR beta chains appeared to be HLA-restricted in a later analysis, and the HLA associations seemed to be driven largely by CMV exposure. A cluster of highly shared sequence variants was judged likely to be a technical artifact of the sequencing pipeline. A total of roughly 160 TCR beta chains were listed by the study as associated with cytomegalovirus. It was suggested by the authors that the approach could potentially be generalized to other disease states and immunological phenotypes.

The cohort was made up of roughly 670 healthy bone marrow donors. At the time of sampling, all cohort members were nominally healthy, though unrecorded immune exposures were likely present. The donor was CMV seropositive and was included in the group of 250 to 350 seropositive cohort members. A peripheral blood sample was collected from each donor, and TCR beta sequencing was performed on peripheral blood mononuclear cells. Genomic DNA was extracted from the blood cell samples with the Qiagen DNeasy Blood Extraction Kit. Germline trimming amounts to 4 bases on V and 11 bases on J, with 13 as the count of junction bases outside the gene matches. The germline V gene specifies SGHTA as CDR1 and FQGNSA as CDR2. The CDR3 covers 15 residues, taking in both the cysteine and the phenylalanine. Of all the DNA, just the CDR3 is kept, 45 bases in frame from base 1.

This TCR came from a male donor in good health and CMV-seropositive. The sample taken for sequencing was PBMCs. The sequence links TRBV7-2 to TRBJ1-2, and TRBD1 matches 10 of the central bases. The CDR3 in this case is CASSSRGGQGVSYTF. The sequence in DNA is TGTGCCAGCAGCTCCAGGGGAGGACAGGGGGTTTCTTACACCTTC.